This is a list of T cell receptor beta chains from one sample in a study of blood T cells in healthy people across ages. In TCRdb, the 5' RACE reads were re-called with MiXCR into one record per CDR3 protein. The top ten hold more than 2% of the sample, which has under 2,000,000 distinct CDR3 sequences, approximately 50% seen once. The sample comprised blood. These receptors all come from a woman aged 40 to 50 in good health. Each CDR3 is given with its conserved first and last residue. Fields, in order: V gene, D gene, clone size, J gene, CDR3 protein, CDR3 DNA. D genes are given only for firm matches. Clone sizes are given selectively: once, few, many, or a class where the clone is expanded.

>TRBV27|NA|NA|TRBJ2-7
CASSLNSLASYEQYF
TGTGCCAGCAGTTTAAACAGTCTTGCCTCCTACGAGCAGTACTTC
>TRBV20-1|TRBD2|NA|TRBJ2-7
CSARTSGGYEQYF
TGCAGTGCTCGGACTAGCGGGGGCTACGAGCAGTACTTC
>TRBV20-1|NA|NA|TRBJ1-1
CSASYSRVPYRSTEAFF
TGCAGTGCTAGTTATAGTCGGGTGCCGTATAGGAGCACTGAAGCTTTCTTT
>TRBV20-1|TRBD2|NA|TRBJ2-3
CSARNHGLAGGTDTQYF
TGCAGTGCTAGGAACCATGGTCTAGCGGGGGGCACAGATACGCAGTATTTT
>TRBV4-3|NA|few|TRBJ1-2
CASSQVVFADYGYTF
TGCGCCAGCAGCCAAGTGGTGTTTGCCGACTATGGCTACACCTTC
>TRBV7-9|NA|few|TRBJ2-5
CASSFQGLEQETQYF
TGTGCCAGCAGCTTCCAGGGTCTGGAGCAAGAGACCCAGTACTTC
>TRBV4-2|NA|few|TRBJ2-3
CASSPGTRRHITDTQYF
TGTGCCAGCAGCCCTGGTACTCGCAGGCATATCACAGATACGCAGTATTTT
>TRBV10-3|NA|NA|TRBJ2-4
CAISESGDRRNIQYF
TGTGCCATCAGTGAATCAGGGGATCGTAGAAACATTCAGTACTTC
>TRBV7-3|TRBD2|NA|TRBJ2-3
CASSLNAGGNYNTQYF
TGTGCCAGCAGCTTAAATGCGGGGGGGAATTATAATACGCAGTATTTT
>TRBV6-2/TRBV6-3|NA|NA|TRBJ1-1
CASSLWATEAFF
TGTGCCAGCAGTTTGTGGGCTACTGAAGCTTTCTTT
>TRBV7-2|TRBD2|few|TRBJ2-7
CASARDYYYEQYF
TGTGCCAGCGCCCGGGACTACTACTACGAGCAGTACTTC
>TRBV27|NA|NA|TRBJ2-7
CASSFSGDTPYEQYF
TGTGCCAGCAGTTTTTCAGGGGATACCCCCTACGAGCAGTACTTC
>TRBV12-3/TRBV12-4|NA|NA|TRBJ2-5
CASSLGPLQGTQYF
TGTGCCAGCAGTTTAGGACCCTTGCAAGGGACCCAGTACTTC
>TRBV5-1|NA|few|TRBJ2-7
CASSSNFDSYEQYF
TGCGCCAGCAGCTCAAATTTCGACAGCTACGAGCAGTACTTC
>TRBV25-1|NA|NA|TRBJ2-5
CASSEQGLRETQYF
TGTGCCAGCAGTGAACAGGGACTGAGAGAGACCCAGTACTTC
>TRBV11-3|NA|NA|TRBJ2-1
CASSLGSGVDEQFF
TGTGCCAGCAGCTTAGGTTCAGGGGTCGATGAGCAGTTCTTC
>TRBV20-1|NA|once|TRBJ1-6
CSASPQGSSSYNSPLHF
TGCAGTGCATCCCCACAGGGTTCGAGCTCCTATAATTCACCCCTCCACTTT
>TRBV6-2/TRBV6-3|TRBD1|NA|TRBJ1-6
CASRTGTAPIQSPLHF
TGTGCCAGCAGAACGGGGACAGCCCCTATTCAATCACCCCTCCACTTT
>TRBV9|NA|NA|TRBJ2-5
CASSSLGAVETQYF
TGTGCCAGCAGCTCCCTGGGGGCGGTGGAGACCCAGTACTTC
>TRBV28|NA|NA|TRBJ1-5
CASSFVPPTVPQPQHF
TGTGCCAGCAGTTTCGTCCCACCGACAGTTCCCCAGCCCCAGCATTTT
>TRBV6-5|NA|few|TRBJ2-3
CASRPGYRTDTQYF
TGTGCCAGCAGGCCAGGGTACCGCACAGATACGCAGTATTTT
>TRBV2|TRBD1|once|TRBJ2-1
CASSDSRTGTFYNEQFF
TGTGCCAGCAGTGACTCCAGGACAGGAACCTTTTACAATGAGCAGTTCTTC
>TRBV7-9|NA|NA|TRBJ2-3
CASSLGAGGDTQYF
TGTGCCAGCAGCTTAGGTGCAGGGGGGGATACGCAGTATTTT
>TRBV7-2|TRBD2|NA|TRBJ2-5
CASSAGGRGETQYF
TGTGCCAGCTCAGCGGGGGGGCGGGGAGAGACCCAGTACTTC
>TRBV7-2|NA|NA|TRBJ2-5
CASSLGESFQETQYF
TGTGCCAGCAGCTTAGGGGAAAGTTTCCAAGAGACCCAGTACTTC
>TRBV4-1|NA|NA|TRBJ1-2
CASSQVQGEHGYTF
TGCGCCAGCAGCCAAGTACAGGGTGAGCACGGCTACACCTTC